Below, one T cell receptor beta chain is given with its context. Antigen specificity is unknown. Produced via immunoSEQ multiplex PCR; TCRdb's table is partial and in-frame only. The sample consists of about 250,000 clones, about 90% of them appearing once. The data stem from a study of cytomegalovirus exposure and HLA in healthy donors. General study points: A later analysis found first-cohort TCR clusters tended to co-occur in the approximately 110 validation repertoires. Researchers counted over 150 TCR beta chains as cytomegalovirus-associated. Most TCR sequences were seen very rarely across donors, but some public TCRs occurred in many.

The ends lost 5 bases at V and 0 bases at J; junction bases unmatched: 4. CDR3 length: 15 amino acids. Germline values: CDR1 KGHSH, CDR2 LQKENI. The chain uses TRBV18 and TRBJ2-4; 7 nucleotides align to TRBD1. This TCR was sampled from a man aged 18 to 30 in good health and CMV-seropositive. The specimen sequenced was PBMCs. The DNA of the CDR3 is TGTGCCAGCTCAGACGGGACAGTAGCCAAAAACATTCAGTACTTC. Translated, it gives CASSDGTVAKNIQYF.